This entry features one T cell receptor (beta chain) sequence. No antigen is known for it. RNA transcripts yielded amplified TCR beta CDR3 regions. The primer set for the first-round RT-PCR of the TCR CDR3 was HTBI. TCRdb fed the multiplex PCR reads into MiXCR, producing one record per CDR3 protein. The sample carries a few hundred thousand distinct CDR3 sequences, approximately 15% recorded once. Trimming shortened V by 3 bases and J by 3 bases, and 14 bases separated the two germline ends. This CDR3 region has 15 residues. The germline gives CDR1 SGDLS, CDR2 YYNGEE. Hyperthyroidism of Graves' type that showed no ophthalmopathy progression within 18 months was stable. Diagnoses used clinical symptoms, serum thyroxine and TRAb, thyroid ultrasound and orbital computed tomography. This specimen comes from a study of T cells in Graves' hyperthyroidism and ophthalmopathy. Study-wide results and caveats: Most thyroid clonotypes that were expanded above 0.001 also turned up in blood.

Sequencing was carried out using blood. The TCR sequence derives from a woman aged 18 to 35 with Graves' hyperthyroidism. J is TRBJ2-3 and V is TRBV9; a weak D match, TRBD1 (5 bases). The CDR3 DNA reads TGTGCCAGCAGCGCTACCAAGGGGAAAACAGATACGCAGTATTTT. It translates to CASSATKGKTDTQYF.